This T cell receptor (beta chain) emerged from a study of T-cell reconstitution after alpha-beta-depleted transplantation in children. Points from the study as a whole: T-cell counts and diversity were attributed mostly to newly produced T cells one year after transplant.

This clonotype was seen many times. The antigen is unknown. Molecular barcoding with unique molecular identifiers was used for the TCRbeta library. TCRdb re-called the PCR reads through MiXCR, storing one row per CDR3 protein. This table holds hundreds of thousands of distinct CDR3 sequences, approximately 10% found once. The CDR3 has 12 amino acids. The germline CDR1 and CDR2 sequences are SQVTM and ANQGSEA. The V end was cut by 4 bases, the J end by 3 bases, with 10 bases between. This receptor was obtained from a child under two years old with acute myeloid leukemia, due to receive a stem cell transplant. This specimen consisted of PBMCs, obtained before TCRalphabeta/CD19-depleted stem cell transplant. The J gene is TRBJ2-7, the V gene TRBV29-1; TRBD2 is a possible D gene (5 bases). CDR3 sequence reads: CSVVLAYYEQYF. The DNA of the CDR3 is TGCAGCGTTGTTCTAGCTTACTACGAGCAGTACTTC.